A selection of T cell receptor beta chains follows, all from one sample in a study of CD8 T cells in Susac syndrome. TCRdb re-derived calls from the immunoSEQ multiplex PCR reads in MiXCR, one entry per CDR3 protein. The sample yields some 150,000 distinct CDR3 sequences, around 96% seen once. Material: CD4+ T cells from PBMCs. Receptor source: a human donor with Susac syndrome. CDR3s include the opening cysteine and the closing phenylalanine or tryptophan. D genes are given only for firm matches. Size is omitted from some rows. Given values are once, few, many or a class for expanded clones.

V	size	length	J	D	DNA	CDR3
TRBV23-1	.	15	TRBJ1-2	.	TGCGCCAGCAGTCAATCTCAGGGAGATAACTATGGCTACACCTTC	CASSQSQGDNYGYTF
TRBV12-3/TRBV12-4	few	11	TRBJ2-7	.	TGTGCCAGCAGTACAAAGTACGAGCAGTACTTC	CASSTKYEQYF
TRBV5-4	once	13	TRBJ2-7	.	TGTGCCAGCACGCACGATACAGGGAACGAGCAGTACTTC	CASTHDTGNEQYF
TRBV4-3	once	14	TRBJ2-2	TRBD1	TGCGCCAGCAGCCAAGAGACAGGGGCCGGGGAGCTGTTTTTT	CASSQETGAGELFF
TRBV6-6	.	11	TRBJ1-2	.	TGTGCCAGCAGTTCCTCCCCTGGCTACACCTTC	CASSSSPGYTF
TRBV24-1	.	13	TRBJ2-2	.	TGTGCCACCAGTACGGCGAACACCGGGGAGCTGTTTTTT	CATSTANTGELFF
TRBV2	.	14	TRBJ2-3	.	TGTGCCAGCATCAGGGAACAGGCGTCAGATACGCAGTATTTT	CASIREQASDTQYF
TRBV29-1	.	13	TRBJ1-2	TRBD1	TGCAGCGTTCAACGTCGGGACAGCTATGGCTACACCTTC	CSVQRRDSYGYTF
TRBV29-1	once	13	TRBJ1-2	TRBD1	TGCAGCGCCGTGGGACAGGGGGACTATGGCTACACCTTC	CSAVGQGDYGYTF
TRBV20-1	.	15	TRBJ2-3	TRBD2	TGCAGTGCTAGAGACGCTAGCGGATCCACAGATACGCAGTATTTT	CSARDASGSTDTQYF
TRBV25-1	.	12	TRBJ2-5	.	TGTGCCAGCGCAGGTGGATGGGAGACCCAGTACTTC	CASAGGWETQYF
TRBV7-3	.	15	TRBJ2-7	TRBD1	TGTGCCAGCAGCCTGGGTCCAGGGGGTTTCTACGAGCAGTACTTC	CASSLGPGGFYEQYF
TRBV9	.	14	TRBJ1-1	TRBD1	TGTGCCAGCAGCGTAACAGGGGTGGCCACTGAAGCTTTCTTT	CASSVTGVATEAFF
TRBV7-8	.	15	TRBJ1-4	.	TGTGCCAGCAGCTCCATGTTTGCAACTAATGAAAAACTGTTTTTT	CASSSMFATNEKLFF
TRBV4-2	.	14	TRBJ1-4	.	TGTGCCAGCAGCCAGATGGGGGGAACGGAGAAACTGTTTTTT	CASSQMGGTEKLFF
TRBV5-6	.	16	TRBJ2-7	TRBD2	TGTGCCAGCAGCAGAGGACGGGGGGGCTTCATCCAGGAGCAGTACTTC	CASSRGRGGFIQEQYF
TRBV20-1	.	13	TRBJ1-1	.	TGCAGTGCTCCTAAAATACAGGAATCTGAAGCTTTCTTT	CSAPKIQESEAFF
TRBV20-1	.	12	TRBJ2-1	.	TGCAGTGTAACCTGGGGGTCCAATGAGCAGTTCTTC	CSVTWGSNEQFF
TRBV6-5	.	14	TRBJ2-7	.	TGTGCCAGCAGTTACTCCATGACGGCCTACGAGCAGTACTTC	CASSYSMTAYEQYF
TRBV7-9	.	14	TRBJ2-3	TRBD2	TGTGCCAGCAGCTTCGGACTAGCGGGAGATACGCAGTATTTT	CASSFGLAGDTQYF
TRBV2	.	14	TRBJ2-3	.	TGTGCCAGCATAGACGGGGGCGGCACAGATACGCAGTATTTT	CASIDGGGTDTQYF
TRBV7-9	.	14	TRBJ1-2	.	TGTGCCAGCAGCCGCGACAGAACTAACTATGGCTACACCTTC	CASSRDRTNYGYTF
TRBV12-3/TRBV12-4	.	15	TRBJ2-4	TRBD1	TGTGCCAGCAGTTTAGACAGGGGGCACAAAAACATTCAGTACTTC	CASSLDRGHKNIQYF
TRBV12-3/TRBV12-4	.	18	TRBJ1-3	TRBD1	TGTGCCAGCAGTTCAAGGCTCGGGACAGGGAGGACTGGAAACACCATATATTTT	CASSSRLGTGRTGNTIYF
TRBV2	.	14	TRBJ1-1	.	TGTGCCAGCAGTGAAACGCAGGGCTACACTGAAGCTTTCTTT	CASSETQGYTEAFF
TRBV11-2	.	12	TRBJ2-5	.	TGTGCCAGCAGCTCAGAAATGGAGACCCAGTACTTC	CASSSEMETQYF
TRBV20-1	.	16	TRBJ2-1	TRBD2	TGCAGTGCTAAGCTAGCGGGGGCTAGCTCCTACAATGAGCAGTTCTTC	CSAKLAGASSYNEQFF
TRBV7-3	.	14	TRBJ1-6	.	TGTGCCAGCAGCTACGACGGAAGGAGTTCACCCCTCCACTTT	CASSYDGRSSPLHF
TRBV12-3/TRBV12-4	.	13	TRBJ1-3	.	TGTGCCAGCAGTCAAGAATCTGGAAACACCATATATTTT	CASSQESGNTIYF
TRBV5-4	once	14	TRBJ1-2	TRBD1	TGTGCCAGCACGGACCGAGACAGGGACTATGGCTACACCTTC	CASTDRDRDYGYTF
TRBV20-1	.	14	TRBJ2-3	.	TGCAGTGCTAGGATAAGCGTGGGCACAGATACGCAGTATTTT	CSARISVGTDTQYF
TRBV3-1	.	13	TRBJ2-1	.	TGTGCCAGCAGCTTTACTTCCTACAATGAGCAGTTCTTC	CASSFTSYNEQFF
TRBV9	.	15	TRBJ1-1	TRBD1	TGTGCCAGCAGCACCGAGGGGGCGCGGGACACTGAAGCTTTCTTT	CASSTEGARDTEAFF
TRBV20-1	.	14	TRBJ2-5	.	TGCAGTGCTACACAGGGAAGGGGTGGAGAGACCCAGTACTTC	CSATQGRGGETQYF
TRBV25-1	.	14	TRBJ2-7	TRBD1	TGTGCCAGCACTACGACAGGGCTCTCCTACGAGCAGTACTTC	CASTTTGLSYEQYF
TRBV7-2	.	11	TRBJ2-7	.	TGTGCCAGCAGATTAGGGTACGAGCAGTACTTC	CASRLGYEQYF
TRBV20-1	.	12	TRBJ2-5	.	TGCAGTGCGAACACAGCGCAAGAGACCCAGTACTTC	CSANTAQETQYF
TRBV27	.	13	TRBJ1-2	.	TGTGCCAGCAGCCTACTTGGTACCGGGGGCTACACCTTC	CASSLLGTGGYTF
TRBV29-1	.	11	TRBJ2-1	.	TGCAGCGTTGAATTTCTAGAGGTGGAGTTCTTC	CSVEFLEVEFF